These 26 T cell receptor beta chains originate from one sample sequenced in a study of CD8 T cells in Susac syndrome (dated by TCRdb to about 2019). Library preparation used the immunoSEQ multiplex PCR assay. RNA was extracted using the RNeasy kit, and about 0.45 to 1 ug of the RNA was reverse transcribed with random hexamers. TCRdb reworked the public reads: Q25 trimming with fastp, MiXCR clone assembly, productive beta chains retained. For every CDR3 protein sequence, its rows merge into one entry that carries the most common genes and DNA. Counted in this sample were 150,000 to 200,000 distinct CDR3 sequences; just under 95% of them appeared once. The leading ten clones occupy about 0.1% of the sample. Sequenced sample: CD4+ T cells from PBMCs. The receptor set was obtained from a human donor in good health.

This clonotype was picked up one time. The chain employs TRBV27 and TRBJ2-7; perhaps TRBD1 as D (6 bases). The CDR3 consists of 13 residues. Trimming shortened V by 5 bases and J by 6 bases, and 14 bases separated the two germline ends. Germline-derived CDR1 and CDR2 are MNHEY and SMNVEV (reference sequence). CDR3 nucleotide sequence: TGTGCCAGCAGTCCGCACAGGGAAGGCGAGCAGTACTTC. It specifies CASSPHREGEQYF.

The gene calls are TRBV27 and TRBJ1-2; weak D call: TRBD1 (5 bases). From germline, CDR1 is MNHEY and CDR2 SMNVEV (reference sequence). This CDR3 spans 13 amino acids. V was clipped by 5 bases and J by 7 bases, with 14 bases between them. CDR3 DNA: TGTGCCAGCAGTCCCCTTTGGGGGACTGGCTACACCTTC. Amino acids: CASSPLWGTGYTF.

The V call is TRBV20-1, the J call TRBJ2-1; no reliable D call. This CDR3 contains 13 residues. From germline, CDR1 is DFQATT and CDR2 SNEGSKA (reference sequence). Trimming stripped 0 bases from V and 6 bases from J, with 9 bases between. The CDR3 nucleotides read TGCAGTGCTAGAGATCCTGGTTTCAATGAGCAGTTCTTC. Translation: CSARDPGFNEQFF.

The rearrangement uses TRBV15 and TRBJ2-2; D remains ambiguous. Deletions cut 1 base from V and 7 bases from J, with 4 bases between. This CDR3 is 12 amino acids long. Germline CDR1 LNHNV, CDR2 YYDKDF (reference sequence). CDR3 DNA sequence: TGTGCCACCAGCAGAGCTGTCGGGGAGCTGTTTTTT. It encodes CATSRAVGELFF. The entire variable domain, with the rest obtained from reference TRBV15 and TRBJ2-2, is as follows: DAMVIQNPRYQVTQFGKPVTLSCSQTLNHNVMYWYQQKSSQAPKLLFHYYDKDFNNEADTPDNFQSRRPNTSFCFLDIRSPGLGDTAMYLCATSRAVGELFFGEGSRLTVL.

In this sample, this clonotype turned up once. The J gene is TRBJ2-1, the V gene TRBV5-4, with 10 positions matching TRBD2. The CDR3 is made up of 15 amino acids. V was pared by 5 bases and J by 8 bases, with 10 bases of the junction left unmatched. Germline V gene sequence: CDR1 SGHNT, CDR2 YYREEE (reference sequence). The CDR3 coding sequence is TGTGCCAGCAGGGCCGGGACTAGCGAGCTCTATGAGCAGTTCTTC. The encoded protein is CASRAGTSELYEQFF.

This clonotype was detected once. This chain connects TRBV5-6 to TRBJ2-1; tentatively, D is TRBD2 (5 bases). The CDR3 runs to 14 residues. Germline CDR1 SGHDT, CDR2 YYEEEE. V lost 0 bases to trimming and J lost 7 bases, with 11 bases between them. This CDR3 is CASSLEFAGNEQFF. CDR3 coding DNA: TGTGCCAGCAGCTTGGAATTCGCGGGTAATGAGCAGTTCTTC.

This CDR3 is CASSGSLYNEQFF. The CDR3 nucleotides are TGTGCCAGCTCCGGGAGCCTATACAATGAGCAGTTCTTC. The V call is TRBV6-2 or TRBV6-3, the J call TRBJ2-1; D possibly corresponds to TRBD2 (6 bases). Per the germline V gene, CDR1 is MNHEY and CDR2 is SVGEGT. The CDR3 spans 13 residues. V was trimmed by 8 bases and J by 4 bases, leaving 12 bases between them.

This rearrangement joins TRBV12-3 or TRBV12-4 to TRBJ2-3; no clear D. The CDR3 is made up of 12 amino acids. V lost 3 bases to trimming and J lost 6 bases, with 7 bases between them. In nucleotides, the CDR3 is TGTGCCAGCAGTTTCGGTAGGGATACGCAGTATTTT. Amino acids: CASSFGRDTQYF.

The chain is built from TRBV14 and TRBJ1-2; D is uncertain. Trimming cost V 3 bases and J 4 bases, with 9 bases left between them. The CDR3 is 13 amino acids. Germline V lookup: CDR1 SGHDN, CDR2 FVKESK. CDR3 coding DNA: TGTGCCAGCAGCCATACATCTTTCTATGGCTACACCTTC. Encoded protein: CASSHTSFYGYTF.

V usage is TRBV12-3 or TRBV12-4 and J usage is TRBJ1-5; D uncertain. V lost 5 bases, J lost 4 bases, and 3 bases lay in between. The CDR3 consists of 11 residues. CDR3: CASSQNQPQHF. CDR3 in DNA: TGTGCCAGCAGTCAAAATCAGCCCCAGCATTTT.

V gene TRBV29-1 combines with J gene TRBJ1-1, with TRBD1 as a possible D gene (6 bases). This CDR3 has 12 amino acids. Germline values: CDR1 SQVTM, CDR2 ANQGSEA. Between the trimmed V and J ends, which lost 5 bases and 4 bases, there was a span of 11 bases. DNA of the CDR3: TGCAGCGTTAACAGGGTCGGCACTGAAGCTTTCTTT. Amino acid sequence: CSVNRVGTEAFF.

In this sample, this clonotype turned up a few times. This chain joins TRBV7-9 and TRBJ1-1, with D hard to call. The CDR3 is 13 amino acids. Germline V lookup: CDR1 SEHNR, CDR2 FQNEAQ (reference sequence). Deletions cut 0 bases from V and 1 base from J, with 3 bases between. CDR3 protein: CASSLAQNTEAFF. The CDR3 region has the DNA TGTGCCAGCAGCTTAGCCCAGAACACTGAAGCTTTCTTT.

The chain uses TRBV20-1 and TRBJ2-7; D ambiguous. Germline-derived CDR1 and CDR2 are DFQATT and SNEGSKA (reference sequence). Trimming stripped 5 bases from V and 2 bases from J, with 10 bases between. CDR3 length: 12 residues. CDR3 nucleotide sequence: TGCAGTGCTGACGGCGGTCCCTACGAGCAGTACTTC. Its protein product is CSADGGPYEQYF.

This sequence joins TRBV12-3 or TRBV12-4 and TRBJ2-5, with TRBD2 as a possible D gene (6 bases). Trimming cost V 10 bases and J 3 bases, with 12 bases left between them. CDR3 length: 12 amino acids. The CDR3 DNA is TGTGCCACCAGACTAGTAGAAGAGACCCAGTACTTC. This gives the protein CATRLVEETQYF.

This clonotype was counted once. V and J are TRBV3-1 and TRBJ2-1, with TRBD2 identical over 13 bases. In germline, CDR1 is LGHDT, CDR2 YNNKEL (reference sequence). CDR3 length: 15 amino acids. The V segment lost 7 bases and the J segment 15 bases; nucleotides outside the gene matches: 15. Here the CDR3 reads CASTPRTSGGSSWFF. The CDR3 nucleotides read TGTGCCAGCACGCCTCGGACTAGCGGGGGTAGCAGTTGGTTCTTC.

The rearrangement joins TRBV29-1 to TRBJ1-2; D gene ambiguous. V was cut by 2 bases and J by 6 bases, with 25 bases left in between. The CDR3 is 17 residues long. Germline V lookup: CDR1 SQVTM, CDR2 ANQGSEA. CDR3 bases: TGCAGCGTTGAAATTGTGGCCGTCTATGGCTACATCGATGGCTACACCTTC. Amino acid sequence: CSVEIVAVYGYIDGYTF.

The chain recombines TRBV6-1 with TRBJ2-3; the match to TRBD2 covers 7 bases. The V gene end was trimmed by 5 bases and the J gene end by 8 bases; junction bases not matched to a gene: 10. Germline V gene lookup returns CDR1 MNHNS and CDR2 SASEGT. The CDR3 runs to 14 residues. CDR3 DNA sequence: TGTGCCAGCAGTAGGGTGTGGGGGGGAGTTACGCAGTATTTT. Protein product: CASSRVWGGVTQYF.

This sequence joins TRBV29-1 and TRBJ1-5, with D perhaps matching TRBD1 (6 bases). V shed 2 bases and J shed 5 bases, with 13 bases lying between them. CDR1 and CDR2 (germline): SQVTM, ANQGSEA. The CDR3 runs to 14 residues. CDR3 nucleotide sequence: TGCAGCGTTGAATTACAGGGATCTCATCAGCCCCAGCATTTT. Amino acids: CSVELQGSHQPQHF.

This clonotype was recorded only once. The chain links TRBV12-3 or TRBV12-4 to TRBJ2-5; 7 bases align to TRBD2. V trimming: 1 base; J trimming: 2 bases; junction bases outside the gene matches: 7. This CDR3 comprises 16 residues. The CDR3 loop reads CASSLEGGPGQETQYF. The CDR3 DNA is TGTGCCAGCAGTTTAGAGGGAGGGCCGGGACAAGAGACCCAGTACTTC.

CDR3 nucleotide sequence: TGTGCCAGCAGCTTAGGTGGCCCCTATGGCTACACCTTC. This sequence encodes CASSLGGPYGYTF. The chain has TRBV7-2 and TRBJ1-2; D is unclear. CDR1 is SGHTA and CDR2 is FQGNSA in the germline V gene. V lost 1 base, J lost 4 bases, and 7 bases lay in between. The length of the CDR3 is 13 residues.

The CDR3 region has the DNA TGCGCCAGCAGCCACCTAGCGGGAGGGGACCACGAGCAGTACTTC. It specifies CASSHLAGGDHEQYF. The chain joins TRBV4-3 to TRBJ2-7; 12 positions agree with TRBD2. The CDR3 spans 15 residues. The trim removed 3 bases at V and 5 bases at J, leaving 5 bases unmatched. From germline, CDR1 is LGHNA and CDR2 YSLEER.

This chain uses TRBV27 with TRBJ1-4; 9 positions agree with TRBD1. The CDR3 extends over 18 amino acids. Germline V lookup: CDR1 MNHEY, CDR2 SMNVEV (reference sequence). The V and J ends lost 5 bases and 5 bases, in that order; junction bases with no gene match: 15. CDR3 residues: CASSTILAGTGKNEKLFF. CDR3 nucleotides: TGTGCCAGCAGTACAATCTTAGCCGGGACAGGGAAGAATGAAAAACTGTTTTTT.

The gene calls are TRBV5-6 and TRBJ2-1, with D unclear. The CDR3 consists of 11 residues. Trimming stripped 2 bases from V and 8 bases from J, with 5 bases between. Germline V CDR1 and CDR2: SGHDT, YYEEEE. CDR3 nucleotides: TGTGCCAGCAGCTTTGAGCATGAGCAGTTCTTC. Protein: CASSFEHEQFF.

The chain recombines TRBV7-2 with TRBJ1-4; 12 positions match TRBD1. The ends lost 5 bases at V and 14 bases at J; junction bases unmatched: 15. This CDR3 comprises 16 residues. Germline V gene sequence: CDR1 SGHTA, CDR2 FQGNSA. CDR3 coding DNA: TGTGCCAGCAGCACGCAGGCGTCCGGGACAGGGGGCGAGCTGTTTTTT. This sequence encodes CASSTQASGTGGELFF.

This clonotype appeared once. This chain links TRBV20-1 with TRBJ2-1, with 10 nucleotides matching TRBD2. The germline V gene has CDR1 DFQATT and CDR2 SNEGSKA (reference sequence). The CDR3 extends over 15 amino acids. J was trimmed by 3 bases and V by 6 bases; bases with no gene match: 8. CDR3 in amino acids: CSAGVGTSDYNEQFF. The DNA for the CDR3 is TGCAGTGCAGGGGTAGGGACTAGCGACTACAATGAGCAGTTCTTC.

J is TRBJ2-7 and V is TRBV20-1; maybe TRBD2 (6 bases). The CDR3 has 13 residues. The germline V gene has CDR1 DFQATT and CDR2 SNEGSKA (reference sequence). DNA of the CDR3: TGCAGCGCCGATTCGGGGGTAACTTACGAGCAGTACTTC. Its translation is CSADSGVTYEQYF.